These 12 T cell receptor beta chains originate from one sample sequenced in a study of vaccination and CD4 T cells after COVID-19. These receptors have no identified antigens. The treatment here: roughly ten-day PBMC culture with coronavirus spike peptide pools or control peptides (ViraFEST assay). Researchers used the Oncomine TCR Beta short-read assay to sequence DNA from cultured CD4+ T cells. TCRdb ran MiXCR on the PCR reads and lists one entry per CDR3 protein. The table records 12,000 to 15,000 distinct CDR3 sequences, approximately 52% of them present only once. The sequencing sample was made of CD4+ T cells from blood, cultured in vitro. These receptors were taken from a human donor who had recovered from COVID-19.

This chain links TRBV20-1 with TRBJ2-5, with TRBD1 matching over 8 bases. The CDR3 is 13 amino acids. Per germline, CDR1 DFQATT and CDR2 SNEGSKA (reference sequence). V was clipped by 6 bases and J by 2 bases; unmatched bases: 5. CDR3: CSAPGQVQETQYF. CDR3 DNA sequence: TGCAGTGCCCCGGGACAGGTACAAGAGACCCAGTACTTC.

This clonotype showed up just a few times. The genes are TRBV12-3 or TRBV12-4 and TRBJ1-1; D possibly corresponds to TRBD1 (5 bases). This CDR3 comprises 13 residues. The V end lost 6 bases, the J end lost 2 bases, and 10 bases lay between the germline ends. The CDR3 loop reads CASRLRGNTEAFF. The CDR3 DNA reads TGTGCCAGCAGGCTCCGGGGCAACACTGAAGCTTTCTTT.

The chain employs TRBV2 and TRBJ2-5, with D tentatively TRBD1 (5 bases). The CDR3 spans 15 residues. Germline V gene lookup returns CDR1 SNHLY and CDR2 FYNNEI. The ends were cut back, 0 bases at V and 4 bases at J, with 12 bases in the middle. CDR3 in DNA: TGTGCCAGCAGTGAAGCGGACGCAGGGATAGAGACCCAGTACTTC. Its translation is CASSEADAGIETQYF.

The V and J genes are TRBV28 and TRBJ1-1; 7 bases match TRBD1. Germline loops: CDR1 MDHEN, CDR2 SYDVKM. The CDR3 totals 16 residues. V shed 2 bases and J 2 bases; nucleotides not matched to a gene: 8. This CDR3 is CASSLTAWTGNTEAFF. The CDR3 nucleotides are TGTGCCAGCAGTTTAACCGCGTGGACAGGCAACACTGAAGCTTTCTTT. Based on the CDR3 plus reference TRBV28 and TRBJ1-1, the full variable domain is DVKVTQSSRYLVKRTGEKVFLECVQDMDHENMFWYRQDPGLGLRLIYFSYDVKMKEKGDIPEGYSVSREKKERFSLILESASTNQTSMYLCASSLTAWTGNTEAFFGQGTRLTVV.

A few counts support this clonotype. V is TRBV10-2 and J is TRBJ1-1; D remains ambiguous. The V gene's germline CDR1 is WSHSY and CDR2 SAAADI. V lost 2 bases, J lost 4 bases, and 5 bases lay in between. The CDR3 is 12 residues long. The CDR3 is CASSEAVTEAFF. For the CDR3, the DNA is TGCGCCAGCAGTGAGGCAGTCACTGAAGCTTTCTTT.

This clonotype was picked up a small number of times. The CDR3 DNA reads TGTGCCACCAGCAGGGGGGAGGACTACGAGCAGTACTTC. Amino acids: CATSRGEDYEQYF. This chain joins TRBV15 and TRBJ2-7; tentative D call: TRBD2 (6 bases). This CDR3 is 13 amino acids long. Germline V gene data show CDR1 as LNHNV and CDR2 as YYDKDF (reference sequence). V dropped 3 bases and J dropped 3 bases, with 9 bases sitting between them. Based on the CDR3 plus reference TRBV15 and TRBJ2-7, the full variable domain is DAMVIQNPRYQVTQFGKPVTLSCSQTLNHNVMYWYQQKSSQAPKLLFHYYDKDFNNEADTPDNFQSRRPNTSFCFLDIRSPGLGDTAMYLCATSRGEDYEQYFGPGTRLTVT.

CDR3 residues: CASKPRGQVGYTF. The CDR3 nucleotides are TGTGCCAGCAAACCCAGGGGGCAGGTTGGCTACACCTTC. The V call is TRBV6-1, the J call TRBJ1-2; TRBD1 aligns across 8 bases. J gave up 7 bases and V 7 bases, and 8 bases lay outside the gene matches. The CDR3 is 13 residues long. Germline V lookup: CDR1 MNHNS, CDR2 SASEGT.

V usage is TRBV7-9 and J usage is TRBJ2-7; the D gene is possibly TRBD2 (6 bases). Trimming removed 5 bases at V and 4 bases at J, with 18 bases between. The CDR3 totals 15 residues. Germline CDR1 reads SEHNR; CDR2 reads FQNEAQ (reference sequence). DNA for the CDR3: TGTGCCAGCAGCCCCCGTGGGGGACTTCCTTACGAGCAGTACTTC. Its translation is CASSPRGGLPYEQYF.

The rearrangement uses TRBV19 and TRBJ1-2; D gene ambiguous. The germline CDR1 and CDR2 sequences are LNHDA and SQIVND (reference sequence). This CDR3 region has 14 residues. The V end was cut by 7 bases, the J end by 7 bases, with 19 bases between. The CDR3 spells CASTDLTIGSGYTF. CDR3 sequence (DNA): TGTGCCAGTACAGACCTTACGATAGGGTCTGGCTACACCTTC.

The chain is built from TRBV24-1 and TRBJ1-1; tentative D call: TRBD1 (5 bases). In germline, CDR1 is KGHDR, CDR2 SFDVKD. Between the trimmed V and J ends, which lost 5 bases and 6 bases, there was a span of 12 bases. The CDR3 runs 13 residues. CDR3 in amino acids: CATSGPGGSEAFF. In DNA, the CDR3 is TGTGCCACCAGTGGCCCGGGGGGATCTGAAGCTTTCTTT.

The rearrangement uses TRBV19 and TRBJ1-5; 7 nucleotides line up with TRBD1. The V gene's germline CDR1 is LNHDA and CDR2 SQIVND (reference sequence). Trimming took 10 bases from V and 1 from J; bases not matched to a gene: 13. The CDR3 is made up of 16 amino acids. CDR3 loop: CATHMTGRESNQPQHF. CDR3 nucleotide sequence: TGTGCCACCCACATGACAGGGCGGGAGAGCAATCAGCCCCAGCATTTT.

The chain employs TRBV21-1 and TRBJ1-6. TRBV21-1 is a known pseudogene. The CDR3 covers 15 residues. CDR3 coding DNA: TGTGCCAACACCTGGGGGGGGGCCGTCCATTCACCCCTCCACTTT. Encoded protein: CANTWGGAVHSPLHF.